These 11 T cell receptor beta chains originate from one sample sequenced in a study of shared clonotypes between healthy human individuals. TCRdb's copy holds only in-frame clones and misses some; the assay was immunoSEQ multiplex PCR. The sample consists of fewer than 1.6 million clones, about 98.5% of them appearing once. The sequencing sample was made of naive CD4+ T cells sorted from blood. Stated subset: CD45RA+ positively selected. Source of these receptors: a man in his thirties or forties in good health.

CDR3 nucleotide sequence: TGTGCCAGCAGTTTATACGGGAACACTCTCTCTGGGGCCAACGTCCTGACTTTC. Translated: CASSLYGNTLSGANVLTF. The gene calls are TRBV27 and TRBJ2-6; perhaps TRBD2 as D (5 bases). Looked up from germline, CDR1 is MNHEY and CDR2 is SMNVEV (reference sequence). The CDR3 has 18 residues. V was shortened by 1 base and J by 0 bases, with 13 bases between the two germline ends.

V usage is TRBV7-9 and J usage is TRBJ1-1; no clear D gene. Trimming left V 0 bases short and J 11 bases short, with 16 bases between. Germline V gives CDR1 SEHNR, CDR2 FQNEAQ (reference sequence). This CDR3 spans 14 amino acids. The chain's CDR3 is CASSLAQRPGGAFF. The CDR3, as DNA: TGTGCCAGCAGCTTAGCGCAGCGTCCGGGAGGTGCTTTCTTT.

This CDR3 is CASSLAGRGTVRQPQHF. The CDR3 region has the DNA TGTGCCAGCAGCTTAGCTGGCCGGGGCACGGTAAGACAGCCCCAGCATTTT. The chain recombines TRBV7-9 with TRBJ1-5; D may be TRBD1 (5 bases). CDR3 length: 17 residues. V lost 0 bases, J lost 7 bases, and 19 bases lay in between. Germline V gene data show CDR1 as SEHNR and CDR2 as FQNEAQ (reference sequence).

The chain employs TRBV18 and TRBJ2-7, with 8 bases aligning to TRBD1. J lost 7 bases, V lost 6 bases, and 5 bases had no gene match. The CDR3 is made up of 12 amino acids. CDR1 KGHSH and CDR2 LQKENI come from the germline V gene. The CDR3 nucleotides read TGTGCCAGCTCCCAGGGGGCGGGAGAGCAGTACTTC. This encodes CASSQGAGEQYF.

This chain connects TRBV18 to TRBJ1-4, with a weak D call TRBD1 (5 bases). The CDR3 contains 15 residues. The germline V gene has CDR1 KGHSH and CDR2 LQKENI. Trimming took 2 bases from V and 5 from J, leaving 12 bases between them. The CDR3: CASSPAGSGNEKLFF. The CDR3 coding sequence is TGTGCCAGCTCACCAGCAGGGAGTGGGAATGAAAAACTGTTTTTT. Supplemented by reference TRBV18 and TRBJ1-4, the full variable domain reads NAGVMQNPRHLVRRRGQEARLRCSPMKGHSHVYWYRQLPEEGLKFMVYLQKENIIDESGMPKERFSAEFPKEGPSILRIQQVVRGDSAAYFCASSPAGSGNEKLFFGSGTQLSVL.

V is TRBV5-1 and J is TRBJ2-2; 11 bases fit TRBD2. This CDR3 spans 18 amino acids. CDR1 is SGHRS, CDR2 YFSETQ, per germline. J gave up 0 bases and V 2 bases, and 6 bases lay outside the gene matches. This CDR3 reads CASSFLLAGVANTGELFF. As DNA, the CDR3 is TGCGCCAGCAGCTTCTTACTAGCGGGAGTCGCGAACACCGGGGAGCTGTTTTTT.

V usage is TRBV7-3 and J usage is TRBJ2-5; TRBD1 matches at 8 bases. The junction had 4 bases not matched to a gene; V was cut back by 5 bases and J by 5 bases. The CDR3 extends over 13 amino acids. The germline gives CDR1 SGHTA, CDR2 FQGTGA. The DNA of the CDR3 is TGTGCCAGCAGCGTACACAGGGGGGAGACCCAGTACTTC. Residues: CASSVHRGETQYF.

The chain combines TRBV6-5 with TRBJ2-7; 9 nucleotides align to TRBD1. Germline V lookup: CDR1 MNHEY, CDR2 SVGAGI. The CDR3 extends over 15 amino acids. The ends lost 6 bases at V and 0 bases at J; junction bases unmatched: 6. DNA of the CDR3: TGTGCCAGCAGACCGGACAGGGGTCACTCCTACGAGCAGTACTTC. Protein product: CASRPDRGHSYEQYF.

The chain has TRBV11-2 and TRBJ2-7, with D perhaps TRBD2 (5 bases). The CDR3 totals 13 residues. The V gene's germline CDR1 is SGHAT and CDR2 FQNNGV. V dropped 5 bases and J dropped 0 bases, with 8 bases sitting between them. CDR3 sequence: CASSGRISYEQYF. The CDR3 nucleotides are TGTGCCAGCAGCGGGAGAATCTCCTACGAGCAGTACTTC.

The genes are TRBV5-1 and TRBJ2-5, with a possible D match to TRBD1 (6 bases). CDR1 and CDR2 (germline): SGHRS, YFSETQ. CDR3 length: 15 residues. V lost 7 bases to trimming and J lost 1 base, with 17 bases between them. The CDR3 here is CASRKGVLGQETQYF. CDR3 coding DNA: TGCGCCAGCCGTAAGGGGGTTCTCGGCCAAGAGACCCAGTACTTC.

V and J are TRBV10-1 and TRBJ2-2; TRBD2 matches 10 bases. The V gene's germline CDR1 is WNHNN and CDR2 SYGVQD (reference sequence). Trimming cost V 1 base and J 5 bases; bases outside gene matches: 10. This CDR3 contains 18 residues. The CDR3 nucleotides are TGCGCCAGCAGTGAGTTCCTCCGAGCGGGAGGGGTTACCGGGGAGCTGTTTTTT. The encoded protein is CASSEFLRAGGVTGELFF.